The 3 T cell receptor beta chains reported below all come from one sample, sequenced in a study of CD8+ T cells in alopecia areata. This sample's treatment: oral pan-JAK inhibitor, 5-10 mg twice daily. cDNA reverse transcribed from extracted RNA served as the sequencing template. Sequenced by immunoSEQ multiplex PCR; TCRdb stores in-frame clones only, minus some. The sample has under 95,000 clones; over 70% are singletons. The source was CD8+ T cells sorted from blood, collected between weeks 43 and 45, from a patient treated with tofacitinib. All receptors come from a human donor with alopecia areata.

This clone appeared a few times. This chain connects TRBV13 to TRBJ2-3; no clear D gene. Germline V gives CDR1 PRHDT, CDR2 FYEKMQ (reference sequence). V lost 5 bases to trimming and J lost 2 bases, with 8 bases between them. The CDR3 contains 13 residues. The CDR3 DNA sequence: TGTGCCAGCAGCCCAGCGTACACAGATACGCAGTATTTT. Translated: CASSPAYTDTQYF.

The J gene is TRBJ1-2, the V gene TRBV20-1; D is unclear. The V and J ends lost 3 bases and 6 bases respectively, with 8 bases between them. CDR1 and CDR2 from the germline V gene are DFQATT and SNEGSKA (reference sequence). The CDR3 is made up of 11 amino acids. In DNA, the CDR3 is TGCAGTGCTAGGAACCAAAATGGCTACACCTTC. It translates to CSARNQNGYTF.

There are a few counts of this clone. The CDR3 nucleotides are TGCAGCGTTGAGTCGGCGCTCAGCTCCTACAATGAGCAGTTCTTC. It codes for CSVESALSSYNEQFF. The chain has TRBV29-1 and TRBJ2-1; D is unclear. With 3 bases removed from V and 0 bases from J, the gap between germline ends came to 12 bases. The germline CDR1 and CDR2 sequences are SQVTM and ANQGSEA. The CDR3 is made up of 15 amino acids.